The T cell receptor beta chain under discussion was sequenced for a study of early T cells in non-severe SARS-CoV-2 infection (dated by TCRdb to about 2021). About the full investigation: Bulk RNA from unsorted whole blood was used for TCR sequencing, so alpha and beta chains could not be paired.

Library preparation was by 5' RACE. This sample was sequenced with a NextSeq 500. The TCR library protocol attached unique molecular identifiers to individual cDNA molecules to correct for sequencing error and PCR bias. Both TCR alpha and beta chains were sequenced, and tight co-correlation was observed between alpha and beta sequence abundances in each sample. The authors processed their data as follows. V gene, J gene and CDR3 annotation of TCR sequences was performed with Decombinator V4. Expanded TCRs were defined as changing significantly between any two time points under a Poisson model with p below 0.0001. TCR abundances were normalised to the total number of TCRs sequenced per sample and were expressed as counts per million. TRAV1-2 paired with TRAJ12, TRAJ20 or TRAJ33 defined MAIT TCRs, while TRAV10 paired with TRAJ18 defined iNKT TCRs. VDJdb, accessed on 1 November 2021, was searched for TCRs annotated for CMV, EBV and SARS-CoV-2, and TCRs annotated for more than one antigen were excluded. Through fastp at Q25 and MiXCR, TCRdb rebuilt clones from the public reads, retaining in-frame beta chains. Every distinct CDR3 protein forms one entry, paired with its most common genes and DNA. Clone size and V and J calls follow TCRdb, not the original study. This sample gives under 85,000 distinct CDR3 sequences in total; approximately 13% of them show up just once. In total, the top ten clones hold approximately 5.5% of the sample.

In this sample, this clonotype turned up many times. The specificity of this receptor is unknown. No much larger clone is present one base from it, and per-base qualities are unavailable. What the research found in general, with its limitations: VDJdb matching was skewed toward anti-spike CD8 responses and likely underestimated virus-specific expansions, missing private and CD4 specificities.

Relative to germline, V is missing 7 bases and J is missing 2 bases, with 7 bases of the junction outside any gene match. CDR3 length: 13 amino acids, cysteine to phenylalanine. The entry retains the CDR3 DNA only, 39 bases that are in frame from base 1. From a lookup of the germline V gene, CDR1 and CDR2 are SQVTM and ANQGSEA. Set within a cohort of healthcare workers in London, UK, this nested case-control study involved weekly PCR testing of nasopharyngeal swabs along with blood sampling. Healthcare workers were enrolled in the week of the UK lockdown, from 23 to 31 March 2020, and were followed every week for up to roughly 15 weeks.

The sequence came from an adult who was a healthcare worker with PCR-confirmed SARS-CoV-2 infection or an uninfected control (not recorded which). The sample taken for sequencing was whole blood. This chain joins TRBV29-1 to TRBJ1-1, and 7 junction bases match TRBD1. In nucleotide form, the sequence is TGCAGCGCCTCCAGACAGGGTAACACTGAAGCTTTCTTT. It encodes CSASRQGNTEAFF.